A single sample is the source of the 11 T cell receptor beta chains below, sequenced in a study of T cell clones after liver transplantation. Using immunoSEQ multiplex PCR, the repertoire was profiled, and TCRdb retains in-frame clones only, with some absent. The table shows tens of thousands of clones, with roughly nine tenths occurring only once. The sequences come from CD4+ T cells from blood, collected before liver transplant. The receptor source for this set is a human donor who received a liver transplant.

J is TRBJ2-3 and V is TRBV9; maybe TRBD2 (6 bases). The V gene lost 0 bases and the J gene lost 8 bases, with 16 bases spanning the gap. The CDR3 extends over 15 amino acids. The V gene's germline CDR1 is SGDLS and CDR2 YYNGEE. The CDR3 nucleotides read TGTGCCAGCAGCGTAGCTAGCGAGCTTGGGGGTACGCAGTATTTT. Translation: CASSVASELGGTQYF.

This clone turned up a few times. The chain has TRBV6-6 and TRBJ2-7, with D possibly being TRBD1 or TRBD2 (5 bases each). The CDR3 extends over 15 amino acids. Trimming left V 5 bases short and J 2 bases short, with 16 bases between. Germline lookup yields CDR1 MNHNY and CDR2 SVGAGI (reference sequence). The CDR3 protein is CASSDPGTGTYEQYF. As DNA, the CDR3 is TGTGCCAGCAGTGACCCCGGGACGGGGACCTACGAGCAGTACTTC.

This chain uses TRBV28 with TRBJ2-3, with 10 positions matching TRBD2. The CDR3 is 16 residues long. The J segment lost 8 bases and the V segment lost 3 bases, leaving 11 bases of the junction unmatched. Germline CDR1 reads MDHEN; CDR2 reads SYDVKM. The CDR3 sequence is CASSLIAGGSKRTQYF. CDR3 nucleotide sequence: TGTGCCAGCAGTTTGATAGCGGGAGGATCTAAGCGTACGCAGTATTTT. Together with reference TRBV28 and TRBJ2-3, the CDR3 gives the full variable domain: DVKVTQSSRYLVKRTGEKVFLECVQDMDHENMFWYRQDPGLGLRLIYFSYDVKMKEKGDIPEGYSVSREKKERFSLILESASTNQTSMYLCASSLIAGGSKRTQYFGPGTRLTVL.

This clone was detected once. This chain joins TRBV5-1 and TRBJ2-4; 7 bases align to TRBD1. CDR3 length: 15 residues. CDR1 is SGHRS and CDR2 is YFSETQ in the germline V gene. V shed 4 bases, J shed 5 bases, and the junction held 9 bases outside the gene matches. CDR3 nucleotides: TGCGCCAGCAGCCCCGGGACAGTAGGCCAAAACATTCAGTACTTC. Its protein product is CASSPGTVGQNIQYF.

The chain joins TRBV6-4 to TRBJ2-2; D may be TRBD1 (5 bases). Trimming pared 4 bases from V and 4 bases from J, leaving 13 bases between. The V gene's germline CDR1 is MRHNA and CDR2 SNTAGT. There are 15 residues in the CDR3. CDR3 amino acids: CASSVTQGGTGELFF. The CDR3 DNA reads TGTGCCAGCAGTGTGACGCAGGGCGGCACCGGGGAGCTGTTTTTT.

This chain links TRBV5-6 with TRBJ2-7, with 8 nucleotides matching TRBD1. The V gene end was trimmed by 0 bases and the J gene end by 6 bases; junction bases not matched to a gene: 5. The CDR3 is 14 residues long. Germline V CDR1 and CDR2: SGHDT, YYEEEE. CDR3 nucleotides: TGTGCCAGCAGCTTGGGACAGGGGATCGGCGAGCAGTACTTC. Its translation is CASSLGQGIGEQYF.

The chain has TRBV5-1 and TRBJ2-1; D tentatively reads TRBD1 or TRBD2 (5 bases each). The germline gives CDR1 SGHRS, CDR2 YFSETQ. V lost 2 bases and J lost 5, with 11 bases in between. This CDR3 comprises 14 residues. CDR3 in amino acids: CASSLGTANNEQFF. In DNA form, the CDR3 reads TGCGCCAGCAGCTTAGGGACGGCTAACAATGAGCAGTTCTTC.

The rearrangement uses TRBV28 and TRBJ1-1, with 10 bases that match TRBD1. Germline loops: CDR1 MDHEN, CDR2 SYDVKM. After removal of 8 bases from V and 0 bases from J, the junction contained 12 bases not matched to a gene. The CDR3 consists of 17 residues. In DNA form, the CDR3 reads TGTGCCAGCGGAAGACCTGGGACAGGGGTGATGAACACTGAAGCTTTCTTT. Translating it yields CASGRPGTGVMNTEAFF.

The chain carries TRBV27 and TRBJ1-6, with D possibly being TRBD1 (5 bases). V lost 6 bases, J lost 7 bases, and 19 bases lay in between. Per the germline V gene, CDR1 is MNHEY and CDR2 is SMNVEV (reference sequence). The CDR3 consists of 16 residues. This chain's CDR3 is CASSHRAGLRNSPLHF. The CDR3 DNA is TGTGCCAGCAGCCACCGGGCAGGGCTACGGAATTCACCCCTCCACTTT.

This chain uses TRBV27 with TRBJ2-3; no definite D call. Germline assignment: CDR1 MNHEY and CDR2 SMNVEV (reference sequence). The CDR3 loop spans 13 amino acids. V gave up 7 bases and J gave up 5 bases, with 13 bases separating them. CDR3 DNA sequence: TGTGCCAGCATCGTCGACACGGAAGATACGCAGTATTTT. Residues: CASIVDTEDTQYF.

This clone has a handful of counts. The chain employs TRBV29-1 and TRBJ2-5, with D perhaps matching TRBD1 (5 bases). With 4 bases removed from V and 6 bases from J, the gap between germline ends came to 15 bases. Germline CDR1 is SQVTM and CDR2 is ANQGSEA. This CDR3 has 13 residues. CDR3 in amino acids: CSVGPDIEKTQYF. In DNA form, the CDR3 reads TGCAGCGTTGGGCCGGACATTGAGAAGACCCAGTACTTC.